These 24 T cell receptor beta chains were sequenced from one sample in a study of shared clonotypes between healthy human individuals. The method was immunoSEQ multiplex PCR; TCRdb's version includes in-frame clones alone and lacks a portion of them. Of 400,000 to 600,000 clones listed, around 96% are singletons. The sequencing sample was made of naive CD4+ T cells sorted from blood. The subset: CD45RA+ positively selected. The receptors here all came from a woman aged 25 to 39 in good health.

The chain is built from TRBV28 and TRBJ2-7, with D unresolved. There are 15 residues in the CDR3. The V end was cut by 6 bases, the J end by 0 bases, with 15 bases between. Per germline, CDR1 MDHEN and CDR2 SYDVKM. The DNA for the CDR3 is TGTGCCAGCAGCCAAACCTACCCACCCTCCTACGAGCAGTACTTC. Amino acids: CASSQTYPPSYEQYF.

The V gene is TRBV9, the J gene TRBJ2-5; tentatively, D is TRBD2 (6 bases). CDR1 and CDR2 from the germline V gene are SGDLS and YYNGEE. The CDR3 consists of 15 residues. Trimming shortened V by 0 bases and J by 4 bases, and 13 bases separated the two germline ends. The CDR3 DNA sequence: TGTGCCAGCAGCGTAGGTGGGACTGAGGGAGAGACCCAGTACTTC. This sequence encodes CASSVGGTEGETQYF.

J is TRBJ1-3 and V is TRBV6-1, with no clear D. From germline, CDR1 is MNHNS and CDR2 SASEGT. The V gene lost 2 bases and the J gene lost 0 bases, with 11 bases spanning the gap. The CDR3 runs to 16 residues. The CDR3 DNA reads TGTGCCAGCAGTGAAATCTGGAGGAGCTCTGGAAACACCATATATTTT. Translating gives CASSEIWRSSGNTIYF.

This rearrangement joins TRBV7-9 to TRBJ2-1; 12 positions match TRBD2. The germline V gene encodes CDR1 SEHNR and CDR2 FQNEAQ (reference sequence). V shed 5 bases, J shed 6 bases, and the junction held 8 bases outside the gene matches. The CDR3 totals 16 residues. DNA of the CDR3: TGTGCCAGCAGCACACAAAAACTAGCGGGGGGCAATGAGCAGTTCTTC. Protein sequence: CASSTQKLAGGNEQFF.

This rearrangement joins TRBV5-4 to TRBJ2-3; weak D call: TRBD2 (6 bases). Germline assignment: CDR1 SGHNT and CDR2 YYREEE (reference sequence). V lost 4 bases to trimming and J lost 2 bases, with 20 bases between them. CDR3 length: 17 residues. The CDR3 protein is CASSPRSGTPLTDTQYF. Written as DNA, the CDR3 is TGTGCCAGCAGCCCCCGCTCCGGGACTCCCCTCACAGATACGCAGTATTTT.

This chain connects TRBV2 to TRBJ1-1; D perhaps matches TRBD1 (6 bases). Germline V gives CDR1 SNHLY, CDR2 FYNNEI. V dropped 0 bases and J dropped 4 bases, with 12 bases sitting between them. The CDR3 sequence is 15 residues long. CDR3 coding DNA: TGTGCCAGCAGTGAAGCGCAGGGGTGGGGCACTGAAGCTTTCTTT. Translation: CASSEAQGWGTEAFF.

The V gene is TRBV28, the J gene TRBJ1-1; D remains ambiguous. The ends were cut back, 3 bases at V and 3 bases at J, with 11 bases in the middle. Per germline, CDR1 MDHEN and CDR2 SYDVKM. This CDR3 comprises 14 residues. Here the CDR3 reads CASSFLFTDTEAFF. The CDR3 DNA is TGTGCCAGCAGTTTCTTGTTTACGGACACTGAAGCTTTCTTT.

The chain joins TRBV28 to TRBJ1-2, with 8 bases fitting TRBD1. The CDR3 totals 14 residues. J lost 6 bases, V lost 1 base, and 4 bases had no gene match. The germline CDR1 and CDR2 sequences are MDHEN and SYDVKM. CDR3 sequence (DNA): TGTGCCAGCAGTTTATCCCGGGACAGGCATGGCTACACCTTC. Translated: CASSLSRDRHGYTF.

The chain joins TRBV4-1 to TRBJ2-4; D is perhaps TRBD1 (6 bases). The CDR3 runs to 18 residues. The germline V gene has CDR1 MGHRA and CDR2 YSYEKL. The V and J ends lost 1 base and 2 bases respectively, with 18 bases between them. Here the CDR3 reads CASSQGGIPGVPKNIQYF. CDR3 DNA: TGCGCCAGCAGCCAAGGGGGGATACCAGGGGTTCCCAAAAACATTCAGTACTTC.

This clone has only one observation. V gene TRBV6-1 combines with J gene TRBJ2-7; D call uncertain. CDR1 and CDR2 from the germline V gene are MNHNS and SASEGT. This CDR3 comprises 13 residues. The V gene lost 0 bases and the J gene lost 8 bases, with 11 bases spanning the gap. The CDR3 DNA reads TGTGCCAGCAGTGAAGCGTTGGCGAAGAAGCAGTACTTC. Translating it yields CASSEALAKKQYF.

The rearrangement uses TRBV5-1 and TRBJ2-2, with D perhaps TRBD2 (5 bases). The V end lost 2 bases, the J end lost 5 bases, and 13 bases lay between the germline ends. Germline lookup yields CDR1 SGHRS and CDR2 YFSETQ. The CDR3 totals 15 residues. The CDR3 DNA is TGCGCCAGCAGCTTAGTGGGAGTGGGAACCGGGGAGCTGTTTTTT. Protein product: CASSLVGVGTGELFF. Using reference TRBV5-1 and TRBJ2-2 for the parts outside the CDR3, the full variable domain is KAGVTQTPRYLIKTRGQQVTLSCSPISGHRSVSWYQQTPGQGLQFLFEYFSETQRNKGNFPGRFSGRQFSNSRSEMNVSTLELGDSALYLCASSLVGVGTGELFFGEGSRLTVL.

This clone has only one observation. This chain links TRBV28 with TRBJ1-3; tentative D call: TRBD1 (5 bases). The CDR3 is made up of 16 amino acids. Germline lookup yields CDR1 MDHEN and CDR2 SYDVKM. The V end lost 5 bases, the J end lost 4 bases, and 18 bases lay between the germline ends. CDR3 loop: CASSIIRESIGNTIYF. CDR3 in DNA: TGTGCCAGCAGTATAATCAGGGAGAGTATCGGAAACACCATATATTTT.

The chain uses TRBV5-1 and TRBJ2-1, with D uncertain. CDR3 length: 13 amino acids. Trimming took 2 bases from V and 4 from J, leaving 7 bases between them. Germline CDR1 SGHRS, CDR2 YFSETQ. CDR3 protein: CASSLVRYNEQFF. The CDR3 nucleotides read TGCGCCAGCAGCTTAGTCCGGTACAATGAGCAGTTCTTC.

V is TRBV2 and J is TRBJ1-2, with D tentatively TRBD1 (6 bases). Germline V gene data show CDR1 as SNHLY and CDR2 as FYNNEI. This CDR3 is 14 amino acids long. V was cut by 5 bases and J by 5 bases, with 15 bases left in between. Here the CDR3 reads CASSSQGIPYGYTF. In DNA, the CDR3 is TGTGCCAGCAGTTCCCAGGGGATCCCTTATGGCTACACCTTC.

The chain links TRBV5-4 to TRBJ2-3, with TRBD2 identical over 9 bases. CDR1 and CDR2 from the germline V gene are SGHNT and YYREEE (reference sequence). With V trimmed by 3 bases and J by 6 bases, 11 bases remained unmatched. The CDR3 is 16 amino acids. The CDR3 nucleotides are TGTGCCAGCAGCTATGGGGGTAGCGGGAGATCCGATACGCAGTATTTT. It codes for CASSYGGSGRSDTQYF.

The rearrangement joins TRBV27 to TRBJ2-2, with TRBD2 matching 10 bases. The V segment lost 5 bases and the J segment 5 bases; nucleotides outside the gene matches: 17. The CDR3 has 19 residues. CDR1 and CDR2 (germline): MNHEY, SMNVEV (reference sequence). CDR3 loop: CASSALGRLAGASTGELFF. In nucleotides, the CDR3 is TGTGCCAGCAGTGCTCTGGGGCGGCTAGCGGGAGCAAGTACCGGGGAGCTGTTTTTT.

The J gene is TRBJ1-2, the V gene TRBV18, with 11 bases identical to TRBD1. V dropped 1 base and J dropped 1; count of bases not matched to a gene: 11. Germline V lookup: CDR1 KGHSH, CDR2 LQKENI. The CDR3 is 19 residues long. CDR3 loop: CASSPQRHGTGGLNYGYTF. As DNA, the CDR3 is TGTGCCAGCTCACCACAGAGACACGGGACAGGGGGTCTTAACTATGGCTACACCTTC.

CDR3 residues: CASSLGTVNYGYTF. The DNA of the CDR3 is TGTGCCAGCAGCTTAGGGACAGTTAACTATGGCTACACCTTC. The genes are TRBV7-2 and TRBJ1-2; D possibly corresponds to TRBD1 (6 bases). Trimming took off 1 base at V and 1 base at J, with 7 bases between the two ends. This CDR3 contains 14 residues. Germline V gene lookup returns CDR1 SGHTA and CDR2 FQGNSA.

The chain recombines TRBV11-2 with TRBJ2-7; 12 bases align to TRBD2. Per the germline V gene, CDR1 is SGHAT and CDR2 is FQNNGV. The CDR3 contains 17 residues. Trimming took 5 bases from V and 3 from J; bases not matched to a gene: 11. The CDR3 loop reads CASSPRTSGVWGYEQYF. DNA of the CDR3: TGTGCCAGCAGCCCGCGGACTAGCGGGGTTTGGGGCTACGAGCAGTACTTC. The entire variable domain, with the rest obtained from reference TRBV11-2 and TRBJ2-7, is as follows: EAGVAQSPRYKIIEKRQSVAFWCNPISGHATLYWYQQILGQGPKLLIQFQNNGVVDDSQLPKDRFSAERLKGVDSTLKIQPAKLEDSAVYLCASSPRTSGVWGYEQYFGPGTRLTVT.

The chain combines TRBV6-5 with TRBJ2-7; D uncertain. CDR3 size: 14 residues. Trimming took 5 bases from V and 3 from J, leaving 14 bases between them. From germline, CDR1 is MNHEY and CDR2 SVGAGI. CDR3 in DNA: TGTGCCAGCAGTGAGAAAGGTGCGTTCTACGAGCAGTACTTC. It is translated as CASSEKGAFYEQYF.

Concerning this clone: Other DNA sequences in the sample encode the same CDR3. The DNA for the CDR3 is TGCGCCAGCAGCCCGGACGGTAGCAATCAGCCCCAGCATTTT. This encodes CASSPDGSNQPQHF. The V gene is TRBV5-1, the J gene TRBJ1-5, with unresolved D. The V gene's germline CDR1 is SGHRS and CDR2 YFSETQ. This CDR3 contains 14 residues. V was pared by 4 bases and J by 0 bases, with 8 bases between.

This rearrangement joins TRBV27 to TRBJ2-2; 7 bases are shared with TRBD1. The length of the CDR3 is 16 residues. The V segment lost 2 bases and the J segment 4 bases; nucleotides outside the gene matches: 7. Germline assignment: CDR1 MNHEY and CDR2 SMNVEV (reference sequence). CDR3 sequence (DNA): TGTGCCAGCAGTTTAAGGGGACAGTTTTCCACCGGGGAGCTGTTTTTT. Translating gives CASSLRGQFSTGELFF.

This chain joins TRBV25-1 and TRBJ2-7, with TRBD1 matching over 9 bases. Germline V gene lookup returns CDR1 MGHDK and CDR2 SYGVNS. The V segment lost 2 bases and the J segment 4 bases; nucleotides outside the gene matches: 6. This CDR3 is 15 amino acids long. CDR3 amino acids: CASSEVDRGWYEQYF. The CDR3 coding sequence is TGTGCCAGCAGTGAAGTGGACAGGGGTTGGTACGAGCAGTACTTC.

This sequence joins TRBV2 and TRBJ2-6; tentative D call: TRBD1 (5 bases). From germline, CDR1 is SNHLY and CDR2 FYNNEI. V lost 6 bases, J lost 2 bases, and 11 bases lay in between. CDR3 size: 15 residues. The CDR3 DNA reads TGTGCCAGCAGGACAGAGCCTCCTGGGGCCAACGTCCTGACTTTC. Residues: CASRTEPPGANVLTF.